Listed here are 20 T cell receptor beta chains from one sample, sequenced in a study of blood T cell repertoires in COVID-19. Here immunoSEQ multiplex PCR was the method, and the copy in TCRdb shows in-frame clones only, minus some. The table lists 150,000 to 200,000 clones, 70% to 90% of them singletons. The sample comprised peripheral blood. Source of these receptors: a man between 18 and 35 years old with acute or convalescent COVID-19.

This clone was counted only a few times. The V call is TRBV3-1 (or the pseudogene TRBV3-2), the J call TRBJ1-2; 7 bases align to TRBD1. The germline gives CDR1 LGHDT, CDR2 YNNKEL (reference sequence). V dropped 4 bases and J dropped 4; count of bases not matched to a gene: 9. The CDR3 consists of 15 residues. CDR3 DNA: TGTGCCAGCAGCCGGGGGGCACAGGGGAGCTATGGCTACACCTTC. Its protein product is CASSRGAQGSYGYTF.

The chain recombines TRBV13 with TRBJ1-5; D is unclear. This CDR3 has 15 residues. Germline-derived CDR1 and CDR2 are PRHDT and FYEKMQ (reference sequence). Trimming cost V 4 bases and J 7 bases, with 17 bases left between them. The CDR3 nucleotides read TGTGCCAGCAGCTCCTTATCCGAAGAGGGCCAGCCCCAGCATTTT. Residues: CASSSLSEEGQPQHF.

This chain uses TRBV7-9 with TRBJ1-1; the match to TRBD1 covers 7 bases. From germline, CDR1 is SEHNR and CDR2 FQNEAQ (reference sequence). The V gene end was trimmed by 4 bases and the J gene end by 3 bases; junction bases not matched to a gene: 2. The CDR3 runs 13 residues. CDR3 protein: CASSWDSYTEAFF. The CDR3, as DNA: TGTGCCAGCAGCTGGGACAGTTACACTGAAGCTTTCTTT. Full variable domain (remainder filled in from reference TRBV7-9 and TRBJ1-1): DTGVSQNPRHKITKRGQNVTFRCDPISEHNRLYWYRQTLGQGPEFLTYFQNEAQLEKSRLLSDRFSAERPKGSFSTLEIQRTEQGDSAMYLCASSWDSYTEAFFGQGTRLTVV.

V is TRBV5-4 and J is TRBJ1-5; TRBD1 matches at 8 bases. Germline trimming cut 2 bases from V and 2 bases from J; bases unmatched to any gene: 9. The germline V gene encodes CDR1 SGHNT and CDR2 YYREEE (reference sequence). This CDR3 region has 17 residues. CDR3 protein: CASSLTTGDRGNQPQHF. The CDR3 region has the DNA TGTGCCAGCAGCTTAACGACAGGGGACCGGGGCAATCAGCCCCAGCATTTT. The variable domain in full, with the rest retrieved from reference TRBV5-4 and TRBJ1-5, is ETGVTQSPTHLIKTRGQQVTLRCSSQSGHNTVSWYQQALGQGPQFIFQYYREEENGRGNFPPRFSGLQFPNYSSELNVNALELDDSALYLCASSLTTGDRGNQPQHFGDGTRLSIL.

This clone was seen only once. The chain has TRBV28 and TRBJ1-5; no firm D call. Germline CDR1 and CDR2: MDHEN and SYDVKM. V shed 2 bases and J shed 9 bases, with 8 bases lying between them. This CDR3 has 12 residues. The CDR3 DNA sequence: TGTGCCAGCAGTTTAGAAATCGGGCCCCAGCATTTT. This sequence encodes CASSLEIGPQHF. The whole variable domain, remainder taken from reference TRBV28 and TRBJ1-5, is DVKVTQSSRYLVKRTGEKVFLECVQDMDHENMFWYRQDPGLGLRLIYFSYDVKMKEKGDIPEGYSVSREKKERFSLILESASTNQTSMYLCASSLEIGPQHFGDGTRLSIL.

V is TRBV3-1 (or the pseudogene TRBV3-2) and J is TRBJ1-4; 7 nucleotides agree with TRBD1. This CDR3 is built from 14 residues. Trimming removed 5 bases from V and 8 bases from J; junction bases left unmatched: 8. CDR1 and CDR2 (germline): LGHDT, YNNKEL (reference sequence). CDR3 in amino acids: CASSYDRVGEKLFF. Written as DNA, the CDR3 is TGTGCCAGCAGCTATGACAGGGTCGGGGAAAAACTGTTTTTT.

The chain carries TRBV15 and TRBJ1-6; TRBD1 matches 7 bases. CDR1 and CDR2 (germline): LNHNV, YYDKDF (reference sequence). The CDR3 contains 14 residues. Trimming took 5 bases from V and 7 from J; bases not matched to a gene: 5. CDR3 sequence (DNA): TGTGCCACCAGCGGAAACAGGGGCAATTCACCCCTCCACTTT. It yields the protein CATSGNRGNSPLHF.

The CDR3 DNA reads as TGCAGCGTTATAGAGACTGCGGGGACCGGGGAGCTGTTTTTT. This sequence encodes CSVIETAGTGELFF. The chain is built from TRBV29-1 and TRBJ2-2; perhaps TRBD2 as D (6 bases). CDR1 and CDR2 from the germline V gene are SQVTM and ANQGSEA. V was shortened by 5 bases and J by 5 bases, with 15 bases between the two germline ends. The CDR3 covers 14 residues.

This chain uses TRBV6-5 with TRBJ1-2; D is undetermined. Germline V lookup: CDR1 MNHEY, CDR2 SVGAGI. V lost 5 bases and J 0 bases, leaving 10 bases between the germline ends. The CDR3 spans 14 residues. DNA of the CDR3: TGTGCCAGCAGTCCCGGAGGGTCTAACTATGGCTACACCTTC. Its protein is CASSPGGSNYGYTF.

The chain carries TRBV6-6 and TRBJ2-1; no firm D call. The CDR3 has 14 amino acids. CDR1 and CDR2 from the germline V gene are MNHNY and SVGAGI (reference sequence). Trimming shortened V by 2 bases and J by 7 bases, and 12 bases separated the two germline ends. The DNA for the CDR3 is TGTGCCAGCAGTTACCGGTTTAATTTGAATGAGCAGTTCTTC. It yields the protein CASSYRFNLNEQFF.

This chain links TRBV12-5 with TRBJ1-1; the D is unclear. Germline CDR1 and CDR2: LGHNT and FRNRAP. The CDR3 runs to 14 residues. V lost 6 bases, J lost 1 base, and 12 bases lay in between. The CDR3 protein is CASGPLLKNTEAFF. DNA for the CDR3: TGTGCTAGTGGGCCACTCCTTAAGAACACTGAAGCTTTCTTT.

This chain connects TRBV24-1 to TRBJ1-2, with D possibly TRBD1 on 6 matching bases. The CDR3 sequence is 16 residues long. The V end was cut by 1 base, the J end by 4 bases, with 15 bases between. Germline V CDR1 and CDR2: KGHDR, SFDVKD. This chain's CDR3 is CATSDLNGQGSYGYTF. The CDR3, as DNA: TGTGCCACCAGTGATTTAAATGGGCAGGGGTCCTATGGCTACACCTTC.

A note on this clone: Additional DNA sequences in this sample encode the identical CDR3. The V gene is TRBV2, the J gene TRBJ2-3; 7 bases agree with TRBD2. With V trimmed by 5 bases and J by 1 base, 6 bases remained unmatched. In germline, CDR1 is SNHLY, CDR2 FYNNEI. The CDR3 spans 15 residues. This CDR3 reads CASSPLAGGTDTQYF. The DNA for the CDR3 is TGTGCCAGCAGTCCTCTCGCGGGGGGCACAGATACGCAGTATTTT.

V gene TRBV3-1 (or the pseudogene TRBV3-2) combines with J gene TRBJ2-7; D unresolved. V was trimmed by 3 bases and J by 11 bases, leaving 14 bases between them. This CDR3 comprises 12 residues. Germline CDR1 reads LGHDT; CDR2 reads YNNKEL (reference sequence). CDR3 residues: CASSQRHASKYF. The CDR3 DNA follows: TGTGCCAGCAGCCAGAGGCACGCCTCAAAGTACTTC.

This clone was observed many times. J is TRBJ2-5 and V is TRBV6-6, with TRBD1 identical over 7 bases. The CDR3 consists of 14 residues. Germline CDR1 MNHNY, CDR2 SVGAGI (reference sequence). Germline trimming cut 4 bases from V and 1 base from J; bases unmatched to any gene: 3. The CDR3 loop reads CASSSTGVQETQYF. The CDR3 DNA reads as TGTGCCAGCAGTTCCACAGGGGTCCAAGAGACCCAGTACTTC.

The chain carries TRBV9 and TRBJ2-3; TRBD2 matches at 11 bases. CDR1 is SGDLS, CDR2 YYNGEE, per germline. V was pared by 8 bases and J by 0 bases, with 8 bases of the junction left unmatched. The CDR3 is made up of 16 amino acids. In nucleotides, the CDR3 is TGTGCCAGTACGTATAGCGGGGGGGTAAGCACAGATACGCAGTATTTT. Amino acids: CASTYSGGVSTDTQYF.

V is TRBV6-5 and J is TRBJ1-1; 7 bases line up with TRBD1. The CDR3 length is 16 residues. CDR1 is MNHEY and CDR2 is SVGAGI in the germline V gene. V was clipped by 4 bases and J by 4 bases; unmatched bases: 12. CDR3 loop: CASSLRDSPGSTEAFF. The CDR3 DNA is TGTGCCAGCAGTTTAAGGGACAGCCCTGGGAGCACTGAAGCTTTCTTT.

The chain joins TRBV6-4 to TRBJ1-5, with D perhaps matching TRBD1 (6 bases). Germline V gene data show CDR1 as MRHNA and CDR2 as SNTAGT. This CDR3 has 15 residues. The V end was cut by 2 bases, the J end by 3 bases, with 11 bases between. CDR3: CASSDADRPNQPQHF. The CDR3 DNA sequence: TGTGCCAGCAGTGACGCCGACAGGCCCAATCAGCCCCAGCATTTT.

The chain links TRBV4-1 to TRBJ1-6; maybe TRBD1 (6 bases). The germline V gene encodes CDR1 MGHRA and CDR2 YSYEKL. CDR3 length: 16 residues. V was pared by 0 bases and J by 2 bases, with 8 bases between. CDR3 sequence reads: CASSQEGGPYNSPLHF. CDR3 sequence (DNA): TGCGCCAGCAGCCAAGAGGGGGGGCCCTATAATTCACCCCTCCACTTT.

This clone was observed a single time. This chain connects TRBV11-3 to TRBJ1-1; no clear D gene. Germline V gene data show CDR1 as SGHNT and CDR2 as YENEEA. The CDR3 runs to 12 residues. Trimming left V 4 bases short and J 8 bases short, with 11 bases between. This CDR3 is CASSSQTGEAFF. In nucleotides, the CDR3 is TGTGCCAGCAGCTCACAAACGGGGGAAGCTTTCTTT.